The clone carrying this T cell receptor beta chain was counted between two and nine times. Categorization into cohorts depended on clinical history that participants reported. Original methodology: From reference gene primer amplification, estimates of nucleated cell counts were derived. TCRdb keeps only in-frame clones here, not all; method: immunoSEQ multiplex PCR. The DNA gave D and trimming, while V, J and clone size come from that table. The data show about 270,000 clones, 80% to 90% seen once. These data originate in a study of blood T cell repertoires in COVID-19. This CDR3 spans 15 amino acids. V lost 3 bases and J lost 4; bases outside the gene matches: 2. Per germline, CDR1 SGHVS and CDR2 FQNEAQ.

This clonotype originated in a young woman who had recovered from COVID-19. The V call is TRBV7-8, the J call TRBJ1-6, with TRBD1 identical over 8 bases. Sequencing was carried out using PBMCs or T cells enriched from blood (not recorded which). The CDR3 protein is CASSLTGAYNSPLHF. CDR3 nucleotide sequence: TGTGCCAGCAGCTTGACAGGGGCTTATAATTCACCCCTCCACTTT.